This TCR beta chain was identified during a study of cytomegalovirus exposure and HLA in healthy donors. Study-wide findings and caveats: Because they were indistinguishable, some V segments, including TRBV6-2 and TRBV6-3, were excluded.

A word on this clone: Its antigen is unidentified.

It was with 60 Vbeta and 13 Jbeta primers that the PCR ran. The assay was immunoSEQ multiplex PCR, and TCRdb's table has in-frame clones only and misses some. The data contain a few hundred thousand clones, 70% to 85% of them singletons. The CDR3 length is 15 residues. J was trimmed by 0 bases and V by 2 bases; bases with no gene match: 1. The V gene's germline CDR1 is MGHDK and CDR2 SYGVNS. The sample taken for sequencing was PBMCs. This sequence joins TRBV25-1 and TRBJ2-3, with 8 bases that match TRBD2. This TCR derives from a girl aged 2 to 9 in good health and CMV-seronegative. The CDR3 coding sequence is TGTGCCAGCAGTGAACTAGCGGGCAGCACAGATACGCAGTATTTT. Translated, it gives CASSELAGSTDTQYF.